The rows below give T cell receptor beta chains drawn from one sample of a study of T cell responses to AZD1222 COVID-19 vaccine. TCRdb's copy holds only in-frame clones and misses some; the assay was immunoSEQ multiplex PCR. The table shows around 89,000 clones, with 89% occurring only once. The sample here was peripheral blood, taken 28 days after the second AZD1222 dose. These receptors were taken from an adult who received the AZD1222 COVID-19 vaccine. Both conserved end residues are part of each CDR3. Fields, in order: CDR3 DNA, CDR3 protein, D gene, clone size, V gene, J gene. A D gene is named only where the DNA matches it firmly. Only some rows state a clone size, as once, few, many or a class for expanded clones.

CDR3 DNA: TGTGCCAGCAGCCCAGGGACACTAGGGCTCTACGAGCAGTACTTC
CDR3 protein: CASSPGTLGLYEQYF
D gene: -
clone size: -
V gene: TRBV7-2
J gene: TRBJ2-7

CDR3 DNA: TGTGCCAGCAGTTTAATGGGGGAAGGGACTTATAGCAATCAGCCCCAGCATTTT
CDR3 protein: CASSLMGEGTYSNQPQHF
D gene: -
clone size: -
V gene: TRBV28
J gene: TRBJ1-5

CDR3 DNA: TGTGCCAGCAGTTGGCTGTACACCGGGGAGCTGTTTTTT
CDR3 protein: CASSWLYTGELFF
D gene: -
clone size: -
V gene: TRBV12-3/TRBV12-4
J gene: TRBJ2-2

CDR3 DNA: TGTGCCAGCTCGCAGGTGGAGGGGACAGGGGCCTACACCTTC
CDR3 protein: CASSQVEGTGAYTF
D gene: TRBD1
clone size: -
V gene: TRBV18
J gene: TRBJ1-2

CDR3 DNA: TGTGCCAGCAGCTTTGGGGTAAACGGTAACTATGGCTACACCTTC
CDR3 protein: CASSFGVNGNYGYTF
D gene: -
clone size: -
V gene: TRBV5-8
J gene: TRBJ1-2

CDR3 DNA: TGTGCCAGCAGGCTGGGGGGCAGGAACACCGGGGAGCTGTTTTTT
CDR3 protein: CASRLGGRNTGELFF
D gene: -
clone size: once
V gene: TRBV6-5
J gene: TRBJ2-2

CDR3 DNA: TGTGCCAGCAGTTACGCTATCCCCCAGGTAAACACTGAAGCTTTCTTT
CDR3 protein: CASSYAIPQVNTEAFF
D gene: -
clone size: few
V gene: TRBV6-5
J gene: TRBJ1-1

CDR3 DNA: TGTGCCAGCAGCAGAGGACAGGGGGACGGCTACACCTTC
CDR3 protein: CASSRGQGDGYTF
D gene: TRBD1
clone size: -
V gene: TRBV27
J gene: TRBJ1-2

CDR3 DNA: TGTGCCAGCAGTCCGGGGGGAGCCGGGAACACTGAAGCTTTCTTT
CDR3 protein: CASSPGGAGNTEAFF
D gene: -
clone size: -
V gene: TRBV7-2
J gene: TRBJ1-1

CDR3 DNA: TGTGCCAGCAGCCGAAGGTCATACGGAAACACCATATATTTT
CDR3 protein: CASSRRSYGNTIYF
D gene: -
clone size: -
V gene: TRBV7-9
J gene: TRBJ1-3

CDR3 DNA: TGTGCCAGCAGCTTAGCACAGCCTTCCTCTGGAAACACCATATATTTT
CDR3 protein: CASSLAQPSSGNTIYF
D gene: -
clone size: -
V gene: TRBV7-9
J gene: TRBJ1-3

CDR3 DNA: TGTGCCAGCAGTTTCAGGGGGAGGTATGGCTACACCTTC
CDR3 protein: CASSFRGRYGYTF
D gene: TRBD1
clone size: -
V gene: TRBV27
J gene: TRBJ1-2

CDR3 DNA: TGTGCCTGGAGTGTAAAGGGCGGCGGCAATCAGCCCCAGCATTTT
CDR3 protein: CAWSVKGGGNQPQHF
D gene: -
clone size: once
V gene: TRBV30
J gene: TRBJ1-5

CDR3 DNA: TGTGCCAGCAGTTACTCACAGGGCGTCATAACCGGGGAGCTGTTTTTT
CDR3 protein: CASSYSQGVITGELFF
D gene: -
clone size: few
V gene: TRBV6-5
J gene: TRBJ2-2

CDR3 DNA: TGTGCCAGCAGTTCCGGGACTAGCGGATTTGTGGATGAGCAGTTCTTC
CDR3 protein: CASSSGTSGFVDEQFF
D gene: TRBD2
clone size: -
V gene: TRBV6-5
J gene: TRBJ2-1

CDR3 DNA: TGTGCCAGCAGCTCGGGACTAGTGTCCGGGGAGCTGTTTTTT
CDR3 protein: CASSSGLVSGELFF
D gene: TRBD2
clone size: few
V gene: TRBV7-3
J gene: TRBJ2-2

CDR3 DNA: TGTGCCAGCACCCGGGGACAGGGCTTCGCTAACTATGGCTACACCTTC
CDR3 protein: CASTRGQGFANYGYTF
D gene: TRBD1
clone size: few
V gene: TRBV7-3
J gene: TRBJ1-2

CDR3 DNA: TGTGCCAGTAGTATAGAGGGGAGGAACACTGAAGCTTTCTTT
CDR3 protein: CASSIEGRNTEAFF
D gene: -
clone size: -
V gene: TRBV19
J gene: TRBJ1-1

CDR3 DNA: TGTGCCAGCAGTTACTCGAGTATCTATGGCTACACCTTC
CDR3 protein: CASSYSSIYGYTF
D gene: -
clone size: -
V gene: TRBV6-2/TRBV6-3
J gene: TRBJ1-2

CDR3 DNA: TGTGCCATCAGTTTAACAGGGAACTATGGCTACACCTTC
CDR3 protein: CAISLTGNYGYTF
D gene: -
clone size: -
V gene: TRBV10-3
J gene: TRBJ1-2

CDR3 DNA: TGTGCCAGCAGCGGGGGTAGGAGCAATCAGCCCCAGCATTTT
CDR3 protein: CASSGGRSNQPQHF
D gene: -
clone size: -
V gene: TRBV7-2
J gene: TRBJ1-5

CDR3 DNA: TGTGCCAGCAGCTTAGGATTCAGGGGAACTTCAGGCTACACCTTC
CDR3 protein: CASSLGFRGTSGYTF
D gene: -
clone size: -
V gene: TRBV7-2
J gene: TRBJ1-2